The T cell receptor (beta chain) described here comes from a study of cytomegalovirus exposure and HLA in healthy donors (dated by TCRdb to about 2017). Regarding the study in general: A later analysis indicated that the roughly 120 validation repertoires were generated on the platform also employed for the 670 or so repertoires of the first cohort. The study aimed to test whether signatures of past pathogen exposure could be identified by cataloging public T cell receptors. Besides the first cohort of approximately 710 subjects, a separate validation cohort made up of 120 or so different subjects was used. To predict cytomegalovirus infection status, the study combined high-throughput TCR immunosequencing, statistical association of individual TCRs with disease status, and machine learning. Study-level results and caveats: A later analysis found that TCRs clustered in the first cohort also tended to co-occur in the 100 to 150 validation repertoires, with approximately 94% of cluster scores above 0. In vitro tests confirmed that three of the cytomegalovirus-associated TCR beta chains recognize cytomegalovirus antigens. The classifier was reported to diagnose cytomegalovirus status with high specificity and sensitivity in both the original and validation cohorts. Most TCR sequences were observed very rarely across donors, whereas some public TCRs were present in many individuals. The authors suggested that the approach could potentially be extended to other disease states and immunological phenotypes. A later analysis had no HLA typing for the validation cohort, so co-occurrence there was scored across all 130 or so repertoires. The study listed 150 to 200 TCR beta chains as associated with cytomegalovirus.

Libraries were constructed by the immunoSEQ multiplex PCR assay. The published analysis was carried out like this. To diagnose cytomegalovirus status from the catalog of TCR beta chain sequences, a statistical classification framework was built. In TCRdb, the immuneACCESS table is reduced to in-frame sequences with V and J assigned. These tables do not hold every clone; where another copy was compared, an unresolved V gene accounts for under half, and the others remain unexplained. The V and J calls and clone size come from that table; D and trimming were worked out from the DNA. This sample comprises around 190,000 clones, approximately 86% of them detected only once. The ten largest clones add up to approximately 7.7% of the sample. The donors belonged to the validation cohort of around 110 subjects, which was separate from the approximately 700-subject first cohort. Taken from the germline V gene (reference sequence), the CDR1 and CDR2 loops are SEHNR and FQNEAQ. Counted from cysteine to phenylalanine, this CDR3 has 15 amino acids. Of the read, only the CDR3 DNA is kept; its 45 bases are in frame from base 1. At the junction V is shortened by 1 base and J by 8 bases, with 15 bases in between.

A remark on this clone: Its specific antigen is unknown. No much larger clone is present one base from it, and per-base qualities are unavailable.

Material for sequencing was PBMCs. The chain employs TRBV7-9 and TRBJ2-1, with the D gene call left open. This receptor was taken from a young man in good health and CMV-seropositive. The nucleotides read TGTGCCAGCAGCTTAGACGGAACGAGTCGGGATGAGCAGTTCTTC. It specifies CASSLDGTSRDEQFF.